The entry below describes one T cell receptor (beta chain). The sort gate was single viable CD3+CD4+CD8-CD45RO+ cells for memory CD4+ T cells. The length of the CDR3 is 12 residues. This entry belongs to a study of memory CD4+ T cells and cytomegalovirus serostatus. Looking at the study overall: This sample comes from healthy Belgian adults, roughly 9 CMV seropositive, roughly 22 seronegative.

The repertoire was sequenced with immunoSEQ multiplex PCR; TCRdb's copy has only in-frame clones and lacks some. The data show tens of thousands of clones, with about 82% seen just once and roughly 6.5% held by the top ten. The chain uses TRBV21-1 and TRBJ1-2. TRBV21-1 is a recognized pseudogene. The sample was memory CD4+ T cells from blood. This TCR derives from an adult in good health and CMV-seronegative. DNA of the CDR3: TGTGCCAGCAGCCCTATTCCCTATGGCTACACCTTC. This translates into CASSPIPYGYTF.